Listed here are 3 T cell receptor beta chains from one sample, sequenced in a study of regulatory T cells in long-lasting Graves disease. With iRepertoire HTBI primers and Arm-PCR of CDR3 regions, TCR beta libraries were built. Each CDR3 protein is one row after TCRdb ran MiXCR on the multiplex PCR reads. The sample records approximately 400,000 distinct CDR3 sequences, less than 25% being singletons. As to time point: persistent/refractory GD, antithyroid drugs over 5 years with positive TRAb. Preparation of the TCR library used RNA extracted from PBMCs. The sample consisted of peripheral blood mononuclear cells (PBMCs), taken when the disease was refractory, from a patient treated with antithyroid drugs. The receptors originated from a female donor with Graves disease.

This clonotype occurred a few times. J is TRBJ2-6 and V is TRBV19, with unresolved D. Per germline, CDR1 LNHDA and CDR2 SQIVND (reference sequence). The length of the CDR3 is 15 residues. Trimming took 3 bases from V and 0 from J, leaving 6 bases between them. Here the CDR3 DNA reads TGTGCCAGTAGTATGTCCGGCTCTGGGGCCAACGTCCTGACTTTC. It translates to CASSMSGSGANVLTF.

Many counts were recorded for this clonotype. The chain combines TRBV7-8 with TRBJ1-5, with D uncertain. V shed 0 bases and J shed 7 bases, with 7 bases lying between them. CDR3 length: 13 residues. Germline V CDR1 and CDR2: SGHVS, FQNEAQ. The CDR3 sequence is CASSLASWQPQHF. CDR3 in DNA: TGTGCCAGCAGCTTAGCCTCTTGGCAGCCCCAGCATTTT.

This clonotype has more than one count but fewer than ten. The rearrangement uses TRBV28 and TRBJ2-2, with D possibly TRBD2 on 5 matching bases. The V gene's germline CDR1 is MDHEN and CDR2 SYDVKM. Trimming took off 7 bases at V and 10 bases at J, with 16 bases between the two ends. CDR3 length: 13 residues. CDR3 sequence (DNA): TGTGCCAGCACCAGCGCCCCGGGGATGGAGCTGTTTTTT. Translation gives CASTSAPGMELFF. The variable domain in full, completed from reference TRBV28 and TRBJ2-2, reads DVKVTQSSRYLVKRTGEKVFLECVQDMDHENMFWYRQDPGLGLRLIYFSYDVKMKEKGDIPEGYSVSREKKERFSLILESASTNQTSMYLCASTSAPGMELFFGEGSRLTVL.